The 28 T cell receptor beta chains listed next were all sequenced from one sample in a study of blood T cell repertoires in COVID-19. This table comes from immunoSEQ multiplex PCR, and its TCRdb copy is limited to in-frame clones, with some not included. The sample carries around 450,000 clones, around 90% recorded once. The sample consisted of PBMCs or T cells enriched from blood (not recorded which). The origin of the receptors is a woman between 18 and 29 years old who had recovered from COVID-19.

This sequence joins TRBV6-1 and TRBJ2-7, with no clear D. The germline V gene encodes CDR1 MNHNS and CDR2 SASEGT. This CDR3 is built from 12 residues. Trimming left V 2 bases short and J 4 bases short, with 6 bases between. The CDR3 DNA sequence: TGTGCCAGCAGTGAAACCAGGTACGAGCAGTACTTC. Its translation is CASSETRYEQYF.

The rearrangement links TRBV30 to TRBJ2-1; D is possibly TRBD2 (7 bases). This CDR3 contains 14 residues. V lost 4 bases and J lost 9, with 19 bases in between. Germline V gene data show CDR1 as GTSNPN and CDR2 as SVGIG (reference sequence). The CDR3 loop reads CAWKGGRRLTEQFF. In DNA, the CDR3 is TGTGCCTGGAAGGGGGGGCGGAGGCTGACTGAGCAGTTCTTC. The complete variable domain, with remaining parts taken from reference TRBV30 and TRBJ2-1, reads SQTIHQWPATLVQPVGSPLSLECTVEGTSNPNLYWYRQAAGRGLQLLFYSVGIGQISSEVPQNLSASRPQDRQFILSSKKLLLSDSGFYLCAWKGGRRLTEQFFGPGTRLTVL.

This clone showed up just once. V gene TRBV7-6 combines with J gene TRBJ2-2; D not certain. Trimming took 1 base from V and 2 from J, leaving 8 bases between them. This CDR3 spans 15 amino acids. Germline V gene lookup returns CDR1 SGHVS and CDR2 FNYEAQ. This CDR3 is CASSLVQQNTGELFF. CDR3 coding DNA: TGTGCCAGCAGCTTAGTACAGCAAAACACCGGGGAGCTGTTTTTT.

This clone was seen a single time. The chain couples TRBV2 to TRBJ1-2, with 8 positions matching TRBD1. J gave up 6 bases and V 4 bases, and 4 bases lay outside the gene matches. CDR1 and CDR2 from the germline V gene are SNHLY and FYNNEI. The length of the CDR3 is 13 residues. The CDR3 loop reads CASSGTGRNGYTF. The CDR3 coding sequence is TGTGCCAGCAGTGGGACAGGGCGTAATGGCTACACCTTC.

CDR3 loop: CASGQRMNTEAFF. For the CDR3, the DNA is TGTGCCAGTGGACAAAGAATGAACACTGAAGCTTTCTTT. This rearrangement joins TRBV19 to TRBJ1-1; a possible D gene is TRBD1 (5 bases). The germline CDR1 and CDR2 sequences are LNHDA and SQIVND (reference sequence). The CDR3 contains 13 residues. Trimming left V 8 bases short and J 0 bases short, with 10 bases between.

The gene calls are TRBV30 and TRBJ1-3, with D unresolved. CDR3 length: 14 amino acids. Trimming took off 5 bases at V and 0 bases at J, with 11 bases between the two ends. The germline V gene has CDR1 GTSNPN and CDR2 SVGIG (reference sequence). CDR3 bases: TGTGCCTGGCGGACTTTGGTCTCTGGAAACACCATATATTTT. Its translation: CAWRTLVSGNTIYF.

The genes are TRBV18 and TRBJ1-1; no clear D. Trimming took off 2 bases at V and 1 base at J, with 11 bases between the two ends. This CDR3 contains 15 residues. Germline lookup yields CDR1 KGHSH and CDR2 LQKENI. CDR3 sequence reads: CASSPSGIKNTEAFF. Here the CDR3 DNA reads TGTGCCAGCTCACCAAGCGGGATTAAGAACACTGAAGCTTTCTTT. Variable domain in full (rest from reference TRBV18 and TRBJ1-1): NAGVMQNPRHLVRRRGQEARLRCSPMKGHSHVYWYRQLPEEGLKFMVYLQKENIIDESGMPKERFSAEFPKEGPSILRIQQVVRGDSAAYFCASSPSGIKNTEAFFGQGTRLTVV.

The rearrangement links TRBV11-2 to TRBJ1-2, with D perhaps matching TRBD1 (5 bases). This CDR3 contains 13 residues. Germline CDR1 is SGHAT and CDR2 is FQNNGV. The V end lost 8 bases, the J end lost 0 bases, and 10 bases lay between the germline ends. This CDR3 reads CASATVTNYGYTF. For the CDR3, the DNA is TGTGCCAGCGCGACAGTGACTAACTATGGCTACACCTTC.

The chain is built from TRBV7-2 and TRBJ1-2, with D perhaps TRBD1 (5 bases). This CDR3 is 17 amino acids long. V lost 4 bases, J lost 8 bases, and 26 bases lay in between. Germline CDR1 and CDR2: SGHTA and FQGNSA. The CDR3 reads CASSSFGGGTPNGGYTF. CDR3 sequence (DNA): TGTGCCAGCAGCTCATTCGGGGGGGGAACCCCGAACGGGGGCTACACCTTC.

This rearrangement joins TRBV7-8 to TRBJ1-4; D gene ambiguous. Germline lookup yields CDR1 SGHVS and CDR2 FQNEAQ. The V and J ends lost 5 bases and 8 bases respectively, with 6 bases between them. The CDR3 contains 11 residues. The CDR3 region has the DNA TGTGCCAGCAGCGCGGGAGAAAAACTGTTTTTT. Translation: CASSAGEKLFF.

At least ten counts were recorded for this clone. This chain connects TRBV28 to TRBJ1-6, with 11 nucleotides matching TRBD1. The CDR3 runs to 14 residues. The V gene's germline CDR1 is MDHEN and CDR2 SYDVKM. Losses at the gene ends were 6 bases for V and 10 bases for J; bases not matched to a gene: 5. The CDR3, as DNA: TGTGCCAGCAGCCCCGGACAGGGGGCGTCACCCCTCCACTTT. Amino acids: CASSPGQGASPLHF.

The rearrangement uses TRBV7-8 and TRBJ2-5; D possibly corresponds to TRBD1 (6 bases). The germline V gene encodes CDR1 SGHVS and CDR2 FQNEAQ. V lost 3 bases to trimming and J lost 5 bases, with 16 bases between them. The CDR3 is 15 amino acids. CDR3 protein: CASSFKTGILETQYF. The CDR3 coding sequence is TGTGCCAGCAGCTTTAAGACAGGAATTTTGGAGACCCAGTACTTC.

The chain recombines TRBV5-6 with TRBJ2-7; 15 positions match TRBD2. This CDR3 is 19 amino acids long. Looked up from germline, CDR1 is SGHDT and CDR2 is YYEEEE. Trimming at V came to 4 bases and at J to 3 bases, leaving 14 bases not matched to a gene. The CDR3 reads CASSPGLAGGPGYGYEQYF. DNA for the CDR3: TGTGCCAGCAGCCCCGGACTAGCGGGGGGGCCAGGGTACGGCTACGAGCAGTACTTC.

Here the CDR3 reads CASSPGDEKLFF. CDR3 in DNA: TGTGCCAGCAGCCCTGGAGATGAAAAACTGTTTTTT. The chain joins TRBV12-3 or TRBV12-4 to TRBJ1-4; no firm D call. The CDR3 runs 12 residues. V lost 6 bases and J 6 bases, leaving 8 bases between the germline ends.

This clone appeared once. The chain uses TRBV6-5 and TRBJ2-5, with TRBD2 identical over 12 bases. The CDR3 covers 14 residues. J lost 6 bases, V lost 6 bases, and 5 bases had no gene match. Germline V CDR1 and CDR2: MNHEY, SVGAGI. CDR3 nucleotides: TGTGCCAGCAGGTTACTAGCGGGGGGACAGACCCAGTACTTC. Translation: CASRLLAGGQTQYF.

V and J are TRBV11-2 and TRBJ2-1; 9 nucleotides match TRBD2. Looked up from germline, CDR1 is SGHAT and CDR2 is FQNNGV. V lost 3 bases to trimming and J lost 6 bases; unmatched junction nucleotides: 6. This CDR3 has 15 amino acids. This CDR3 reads CASSLSGGNINEQFF. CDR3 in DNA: TGTGCCAGCAGCTTGAGCGGGGGGAATATCAATGAGCAGTTCTTC.

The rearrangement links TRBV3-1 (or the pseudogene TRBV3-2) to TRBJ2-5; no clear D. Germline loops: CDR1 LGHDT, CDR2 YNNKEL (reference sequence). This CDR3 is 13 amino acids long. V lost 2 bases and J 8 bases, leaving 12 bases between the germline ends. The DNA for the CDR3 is TGTGCCAGCAGCCAACTCAGTCACAGTACCCAGTACTTC. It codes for CASSQLSHSTQYF.

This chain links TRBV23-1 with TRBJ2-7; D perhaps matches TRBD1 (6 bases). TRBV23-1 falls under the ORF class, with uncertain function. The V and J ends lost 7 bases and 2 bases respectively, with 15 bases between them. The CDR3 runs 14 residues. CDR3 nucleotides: TGCGCCAGCAATTGGGGGCCCATAACCTACGAGCAGTACTTC. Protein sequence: CASNWGPITYEQYF.

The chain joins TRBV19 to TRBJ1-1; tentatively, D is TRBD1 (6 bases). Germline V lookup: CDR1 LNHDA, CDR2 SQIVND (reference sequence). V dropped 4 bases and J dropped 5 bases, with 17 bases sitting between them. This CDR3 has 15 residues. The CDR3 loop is CASSTFLGGQTEAFF. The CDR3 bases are TGTGCCAGTAGTACTTTCCTCGGGGGGCAAACTGAAGCTTTCTTT.

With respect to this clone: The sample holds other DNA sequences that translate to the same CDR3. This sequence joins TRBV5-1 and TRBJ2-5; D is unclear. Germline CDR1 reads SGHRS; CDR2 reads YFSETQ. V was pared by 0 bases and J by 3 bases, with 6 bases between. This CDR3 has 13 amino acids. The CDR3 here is CASSLAAEETQYF. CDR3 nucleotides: TGCGCCAGCAGCTTGGCCGCGGAAGAGACCCAGTACTTC.

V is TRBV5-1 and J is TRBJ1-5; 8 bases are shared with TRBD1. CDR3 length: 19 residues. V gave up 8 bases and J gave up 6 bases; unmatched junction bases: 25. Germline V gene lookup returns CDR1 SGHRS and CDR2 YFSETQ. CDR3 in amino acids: CASGQGKPSTRITGQPQHF. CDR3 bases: TGCGCCAGTGGACAGGGCAAGCCATCCACCAGGATAACAGGTCAGCCCCAGCATTTT.

The DNA for the CDR3 is TGTGCCAGCAGCCGACCGGCTAGCGGGGGGGATGAGCAGTTCTTC. Amino acid sequence: CASSRPASGGDEQFF. J is TRBJ2-1 and V is TRBV7-3, with 12 bases matching TRBD2. The junction had 7 bases not matched to a gene; V was cut back by 5 bases and J by 8 bases. Germline CDR1 is SGHTA and CDR2 is FQGTGA. The CDR3 is made up of 15 amino acids.

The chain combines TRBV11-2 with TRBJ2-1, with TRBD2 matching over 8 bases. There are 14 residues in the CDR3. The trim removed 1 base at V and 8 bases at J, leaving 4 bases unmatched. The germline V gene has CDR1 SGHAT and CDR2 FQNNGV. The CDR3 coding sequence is TGTGCCAGCAGCTTAGCGGGGGGGGACTATGAGCAGTTCTTC. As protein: CASSLAGGDYEQFF. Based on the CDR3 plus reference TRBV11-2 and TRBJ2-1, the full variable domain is EAGVAQSPRYKIIEKRQSVAFWCNPISGHATLYWYQQILGQGPKLLIQFQNNGVVDDSQLPKDRFSAERLKGVDSTLKIQPAKLEDSAVYLCASSLAGGDYEQFFGPGTRLTVL.

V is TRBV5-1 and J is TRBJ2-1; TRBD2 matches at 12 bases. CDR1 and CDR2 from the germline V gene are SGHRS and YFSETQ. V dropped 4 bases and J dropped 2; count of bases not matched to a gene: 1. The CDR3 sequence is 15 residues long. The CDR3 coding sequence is TGCGCCAGCAGCCCTAGCGGGGGGGCCTACAATGAGCAGTTCTTC. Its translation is CASSPSGGAYNEQFF. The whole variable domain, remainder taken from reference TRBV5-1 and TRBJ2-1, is KAGVTQTPRYLIKTRGQQVTLSCSPISGHRSVSWYQQTPGQGLQFLFEYFSETQRNKGNFPGRFSGRQFSNSRSEMNVSTLELGDSALYLCASSPSGGAYNEQFFGPGTRLTVL.

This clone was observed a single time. The CDR3 loop is CASSSDGQGRNTIYF. The CDR3 DNA reads as TGCGCCAGCAGCTCGGACGGACAGGGGAGAAACACCATATATTTT. This rearrangement joins TRBV5-1 to TRBJ1-3, with 9 bases aligning to TRBD1. The CDR3 runs 15 residues. Germline trimming cut 3 bases from V and 5 bases from J; bases unmatched to any gene: 6. Per germline, CDR1 SGHRS and CDR2 YFSETQ.

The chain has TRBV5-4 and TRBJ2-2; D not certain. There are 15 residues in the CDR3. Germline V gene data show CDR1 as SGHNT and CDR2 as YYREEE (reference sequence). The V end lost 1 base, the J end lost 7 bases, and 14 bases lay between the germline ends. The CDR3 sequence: CASSLPSPRDGELFF. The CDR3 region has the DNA TGTGCCAGCAGCTTGCCGAGTCCGCGAGACGGGGAGCTGTTTTTT.

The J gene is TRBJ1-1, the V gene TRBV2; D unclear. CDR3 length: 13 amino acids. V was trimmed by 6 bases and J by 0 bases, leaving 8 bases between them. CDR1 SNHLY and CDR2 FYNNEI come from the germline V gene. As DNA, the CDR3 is TGTGCCAGCAGGGGCCCGATGAACACTGAAGCTTTCTTT. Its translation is CASRGPMNTEAFF.

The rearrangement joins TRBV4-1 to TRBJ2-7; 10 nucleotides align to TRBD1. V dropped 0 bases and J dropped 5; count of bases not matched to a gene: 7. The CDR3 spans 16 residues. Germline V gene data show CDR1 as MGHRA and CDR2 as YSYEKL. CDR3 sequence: CASSQEPVGTGDEQYF. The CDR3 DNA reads TGCGCCAGCAGCCAAGAGCCGGTGGGGACAGGGGACGAGCAGTACTTC.